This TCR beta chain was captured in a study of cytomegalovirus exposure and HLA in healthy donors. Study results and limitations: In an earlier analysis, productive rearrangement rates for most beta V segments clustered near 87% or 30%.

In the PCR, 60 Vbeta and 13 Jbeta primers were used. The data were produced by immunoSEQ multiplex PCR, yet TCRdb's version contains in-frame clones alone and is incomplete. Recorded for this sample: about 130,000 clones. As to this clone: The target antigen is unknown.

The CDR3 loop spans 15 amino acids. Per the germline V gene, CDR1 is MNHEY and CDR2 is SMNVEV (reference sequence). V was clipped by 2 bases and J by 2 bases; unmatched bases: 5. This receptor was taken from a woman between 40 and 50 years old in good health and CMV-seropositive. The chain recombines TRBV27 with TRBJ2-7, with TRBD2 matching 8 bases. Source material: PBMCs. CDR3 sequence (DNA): TGTGCCAGCAGTTTAAGACTAGCGTATACCTACGAGCAGTACTTC. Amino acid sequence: CASSLRLAYTYEQYF.